The clone carrying this T cell receptor (beta chain) showed up just a few times. The target antigen is unknown. The CDR3 is 17 amino acids. With V trimmed by 4 bases and J by 5 bases, 16 bases remained unmatched. Germline CDR1 and CDR2: MNHNS and SASEGT. This sample was included in a study of CD8 T cells in ankylosing spondylitis. Overall study results and limits: Those disease-linked clones were CD8+; they were also relatively rare in peripheral blood. Typical of ankylosing spondylitis blood, it appeared, was a TCR beta motif of several highly homologous variants.

Quantitative 5'-RACE with molecular barcodes generated TCR beta libraries. TCRdb re-analysed the 5' RACE reads in MiXCR, keeping a single row per CDR3 protein. This table has about 800,000 distinct CDR3 sequences, 10% to 15% appearing once. V is TRBV6-1 and J is TRBJ2-5, with 7 bases aligning to TRBD1. The source is a male donor with ankylosing spondylitis. The sample consisted of blood, either unsorted or a sorted T cell fraction (not recorded which). The CDR3 coding sequence is TGTGCCAGCAGTGCCCGGGTGAGGACAGGAATTTATGAGACCCAGTACTTC. Translating gives CASSARVRTGIYETQYF.